This T cell receptor (beta chain) was profiled in a study of blood T cell repertoires in COVID-19. The wider study: Sites across the United States, Italy and Spain contributed samples from acute and convalescent COVID-19. T cells, B-cell-depleted T cells, or PBMCs supplied cDNA or gDNA.

Patients at the Seattle site were enrolled during active infection and followed longitudinally. V was clipped by 7 bases and J by 6 bases, with 10 bases between them. The CDR3 runs 12 residues. Germline V CDR1 and CDR2: MDHEN, SYDVKM. In the original analysis: Researchers report that nucleated cell counts were estimated from reference gene primer amplification. Method: immunoSEQ multiplex PCR; TCRdb's copy keeps in-frame clones and lacks some. D and trimming were read from the DNA, whereas the V and J calls and clone size are those reported in that table. Of under 200,000 clones listed, roughly 78% are singletons.

Sequencing was carried out using peripheral blood. This clonotype was obtained from a woman aged 60-70 years with COVID-19, enrolled during active disease. This chain links TRBV28 with TRBJ1-5; no definite D call. CDR3 protein: CASTPSGQPQHF. In DNA form, the CDR3 reads TGTGCCAGCACCCCGTCAGGTCAGCCCCAGCATTTT. Using reference TRBV28 and TRBJ1-5 for the parts outside the CDR3, the full variable domain is DVKVTQSSRYLVKRTGEKVFLECVQDMDHENMFWYRQDPGLGLRLIYFSYDVKMKEKGDIPEGYSVSREKKERFSLILESASTNQTSMYLCASTPSGQPQHFGDGTRLSIL.